The clone carrying this TCR beta chain turned up a few times. The data are from a study of response to subunit inactivated influenza vaccine. Germline loops: CDR1 SGHDN, CDR2 FVKESK. Trimming took off 2 bases at V and 5 bases at J, with 8 bases between the two ends. The length of the CDR3 is 13 residues. TCRdb reanalysed the RT-PCR reads using MiXCR and keeps one entry per CDR3 protein. The sample comprises about 480,000 distinct CDR3 sequences, roughly 23% of which are singletons, and 1.5% to 2% rests with the top ten. This clonotype was obtained from a man aged 45-65 years who received an inactivated influenza vaccine. V usage is TRBV14 and J usage is TRBJ2-3, with D unclear. This material consisted of CD4+ T cells sorted from PBMCs, taken more than 4 days after vaccination. In DNA, the CDR3 is TGTGCCAGCAGCCAACAACGAGGAGATACGCAGTATTTT. This gives the protein CASSQQRGDTQYF.